The 3 T cell receptor beta chains below all came from one sample that was sequenced in a study of T-cell reconstitution after alpha-beta-depleted transplantation in children. As it was prepared, the TCRbeta library received unique molecular identifiers. TCRdb re-derived calls from the PCR reads in MiXCR, one entry per CDR3 protein. The sample yields some 150,000 distinct CDR3 sequences, 8.8% seen once. Sequences were derived from PBMCs, mostly from graft donor cells, sampled 180 days after TCRalphabeta/CD19-depleted stem cell transplant. The origin of the receptors is a female patient aged 2-9 years who had a stem cell transplant for congenital amegakaryocytic thrombocytopenia, so the T cells may come from the graft donor.

The V gene is TRBV12-3 or TRBV12-4, the J gene TRBJ2-2, with D perhaps TRBD2 (6 bases). V lost 0 bases and J lost 7, with 9 bases in between. The CDR3 extends over 14 amino acids. The CDR3, as DNA: TGTGCCAGCAGTTTAGCGGAGGGGTTCGGGGAGCTGTTTTTT. Amino acid sequence: CASSLAEGFGELFF.

On this clonotype: With a much larger clone just one base away, this may be a read error. This rearrangement joins TRBV12-3 or TRBV12-4 to TRBJ2-3, with 7 bases lining up with TRBD2. The V and J ends lost 5 bases and 4 bases, in that order; junction bases with no gene match: 6. The CDR3 totals 14 residues. The chain's CDR3 is CASSRDYSPDTQYF. The CDR3 nucleotides read TGTGCCAGCAGTCGGGACTATAGCCCAGATACGCAGTATTTT.

Ten or more counts support this clonotype. The V call is TRBV29-1, the J call TRBJ1-1; D perhaps matches TRBD1 (5 bases). The CDR3 contains 14 residues. Trimming stripped 0 bases from V and 2 bases from J, with 10 bases between. Per the germline V gene, CDR1 is SQVTM and CDR2 is ANQGSEA. CDR3 coding DNA: TGCAGCGTTGAAGATTCGACAGCTAACACTGAAGCTTTCTTT. Its translation is CSVEDSTANTEAFF.